This T cell receptor (beta chain) was sequenced during a study of CD8 T cells in ankylosing spondylitis. V was trimmed by 4 bases and J by 6 bases, leaving 12 bases between them. Per germline, CDR1 SGHRS and CDR2 YFSETQ. This CDR3 region has 13 residues. This clonotype was observed a few times. The antigen is unknown. Overall study findings and caveats: There was a TCR beta motif, made of several highly homologous variants, that appeared characteristic of ankylosing spondylitis blood. Researchers reportedly found disease-linked clones significantly enriched in matched ankylosing spondylitis synovial fluid. A CD8+ phenotype characterized the disease-linked clones, which were relatively rare in peripheral blood.

Libraries for TCR beta were made by quantitative 5'-RACE with molecular barcodes. TCRdb itself ran the 5' RACE reads through MiXCR, one entry per CDR3 protein. The table records around 130,000 distinct CDR3 sequences, around 7% of them present only once. Sequenced: blood, either unsorted or a sorted T cell fraction (not recorded which). J is TRBJ2-3 and V is TRBV5-1; maybe TRBD2 (5 bases). The receptor was isolated from a male donor with ankylosing spondylitis or in good health (not recorded which). CDR3 nucleotide sequence: TGCGCCAGCAGCACAATGACGGGGGATACGCAGTATTTT. Amino acid sequence: CASSTMTGDTQYF.